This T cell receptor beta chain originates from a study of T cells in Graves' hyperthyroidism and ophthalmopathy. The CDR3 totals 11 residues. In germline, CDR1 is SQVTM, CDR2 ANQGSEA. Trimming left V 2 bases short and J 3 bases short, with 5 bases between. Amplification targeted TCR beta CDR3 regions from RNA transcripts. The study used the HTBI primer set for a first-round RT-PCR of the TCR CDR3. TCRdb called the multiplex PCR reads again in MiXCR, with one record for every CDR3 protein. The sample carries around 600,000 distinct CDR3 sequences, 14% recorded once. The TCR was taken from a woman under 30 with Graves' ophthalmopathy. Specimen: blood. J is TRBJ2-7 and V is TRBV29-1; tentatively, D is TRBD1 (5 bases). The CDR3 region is CSVETGYEQYF. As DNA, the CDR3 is TGCAGCGTTGAAACAGGCTACGAGCAGTACTTC.